Here is one TCR beta chain with its context. This clone occurred a few times. This receptor's antigen is unknown. No base quality information exists; no much larger clone differs at one position. This sample was taken from a study of shared clonotypes between healthy human individuals (dated by TCRdb to 2020 to 2022). Background for the entire study: The cohort comprised a couple of women and three men aged 18 to 49 years. For each donor, CD4 naive and CD4 memory were each given three plates, CD8 naive was given two plates, and CD8 memory was given one plate. Per donor, leukapheresis produced somewhere between about 0.8 and 9 billion PBMCs. The study deeply sequenced blood TCR repertoires of about 5 healthy adults to estimate repertoire size and the extent of clonotype sharing between individuals. Libraries were prepared and TCR repertoires were sequenced by different laboratories using diverse techniques, in order to increase sequencing depth and limit assay-specific biases.

Its CDR3 holds 14 amino acids, cysteine through phenylalanine. Only CDR3 DNA is held: 42 bases, read in frame from base 1. CDR1 and CDR2, looked up from the germline V gene (reference sequence), are SEHNR and FQNEAQ. V drops 7 bases and J drops 3 bases, leaving 14 bases in between. Points the paper makes about the study in general: Only blood was sampled, and tissue TCR repertoires likely differ from those in blood. Higher generation probabilities were observed for clonotypes shared by all four sorted-subset donors than for non-shared clonotypes. When a handful of donors were compared, the shared fraction of clonotypes was roughly 4.8% for naive CD4, about 4% for naive CD8, 2.3% for memory CD4, and 0.35% to 0.4% for memory CD8. Larger estimated clonotype richness was generally found for naive subsets than for memory subsets. Rarefaction of sorted-subset datasets indicated incomplete sequencing despite the large sequencing depth. The genetic and exposure-history diversity represented was limited by the small number of donors. Pairwise subsampling indicated that sequencing depth was expected to affect the degree of clonotype sharing among donors.

Using the deep immunoSEQ assay, multiplex PCR amplified TCR CDR3 regions from genomic DNA. For each cell subset, the extracted genomic DNA was distributed evenly across all wells of several immunoSEQ 96-well plates, and each plate served as one replicate. For sorted subsets, each replicate PCR was loaded with around 220 ng genomic DNA, equivalent to 30,000 or so T cell genomes. The purified libraries were quantified using a Qubit 3.0 fluorometer, sized with a Bioanalyzer 2100, and then quantified again using the KAPA Library Quantification kit. Every immunoSEQ 96-well plate was sequenced on a separate single-read 150-cycle Illumina NextSeq 550 flow cell. The published analysis was carried out like this. Because the immunoSEQ output included only junctional sequences and no quality scores, the filtering could not be the same as the filtering used for full-length reads. To assign V/J genes and CDR3, sequences were annotated using PyIR, a Python wrapper for IgBLAST v1.9, with IMGT germline references. Reads were filtered out if the reads had weak V/J assignments (E-value above 1e-6), no CDR3, stop codons, out-of-frame junctions, or ambiguous translated residues. V3J clonotypes were defined by identical inferred V gene, J gene, and CDR3 amino acid sequence. The percentage overlap between two repertoires was calculated by dividing the number of shared unique clonotypes by the size of the smaller repertoire. Repertoire richness was assessed with RTK rarefaction, the Chao1 estimator, and Recon v2.1 estimates of unobserved clonotypes. OLGA was used to compute generation probabilities for all TCRbeta clonotypes that the gDNA method yielded from a handful of donors. The clones in this table, taken by TCRdb from immuneACCESS, are in-frame only. Not every clone is retained; where verified, under half of the shortfall comes from an unresolved V gene, and the cause of the rest is unknown. The V and J calls and clone size are taken from that table; D and trimming were inferred from the DNA. The sample data list over a million clones, and about 80% of these were observed just once. In total, the top ten clones hold 0.4% to 0.55% of the sample.

Donors were healthy HIV-negative adults with no recently reported acute infections or vaccinations. Every donor was a Caucasian adult living in Nashville, Tennessee, USA. CD4+ T cells were enriched through magnetic negative selection, after which naive cells were positively selected on CD45RA and the remaining negative fraction served as the memory subset. After blood collection by leukapheresis, PBMCs were isolated using Ficoll-Histopaque density gradient centrifugation and then cryopreserved in the vapor phase of liquid nitrogen. Purity and quantity of every magnetically sorted T cell population were checked by analytical flow cytometry. Genomic DNA was isolated from each sorted fraction and quantified by UV absorbance on a Nanodrop 2000c.

The material sequenced was memory CD4+ T cells from PBMCs. Per the publication, the cell subset or site label means: CD45RA-negative fraction. This sequence was found in a man between 18 and 29 years old in good health. Some clones in this sample may be carry-over from other donors' samples. In this chain, TRBV7-9 is recombined with TRBJ2-3; there is no confident call for the D gene. The sequenced DNA: TGTGCCAGCATCTCTCCGGATTGGACAGATACGCAGTATTTT. This codes for CASISPDWTDTQYF.